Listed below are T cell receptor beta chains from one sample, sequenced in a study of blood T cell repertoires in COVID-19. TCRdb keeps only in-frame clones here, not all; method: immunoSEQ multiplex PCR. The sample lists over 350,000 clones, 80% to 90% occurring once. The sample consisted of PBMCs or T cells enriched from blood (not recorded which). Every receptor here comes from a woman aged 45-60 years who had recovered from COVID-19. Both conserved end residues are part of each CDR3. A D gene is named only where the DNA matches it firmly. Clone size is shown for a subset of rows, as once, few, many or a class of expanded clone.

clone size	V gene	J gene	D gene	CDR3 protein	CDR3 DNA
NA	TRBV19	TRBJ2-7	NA	CASSINRDSYEQYF	TGTGCCAGTAGTATTAACAGGGACTCCTACGAGCAGTACTTC
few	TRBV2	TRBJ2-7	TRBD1	CASSDNRGQYEQYF	TGTGCCAGCAGTGACAACAGGGGGCAGTACGAGCAGTACTTC
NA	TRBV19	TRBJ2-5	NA	CASSRGRYQETQYF	TGTGCCAGTAGTAGGGGCCGGTACCAAGAGACCCAGTACTTC
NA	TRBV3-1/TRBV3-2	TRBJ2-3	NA	CASSQDLGRGRSTDTQYF	TGTGCCAGCAGCCAAGATCTGGGACGGGGGAGAAGCACAGATACGCAGTATTTT
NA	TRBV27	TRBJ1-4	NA	CASRTVGDEKLFF	TGTGCCAGCAGGACAGTCGGTGATGAAAAACTGTTTTTT
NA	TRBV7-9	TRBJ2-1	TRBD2	CASSPRAGDSPYNEQFF	TGTGCCAGCAGCCCACGGGCGGGAGATTCCCCCTACAATGAGCAGTTCTTC
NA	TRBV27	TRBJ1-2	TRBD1	CASSSDRGRGYTF	TGTGCCAGCAGTTCGGACAGGGGTCGGGGCTACACCTTC
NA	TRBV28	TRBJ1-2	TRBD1	CASSTGEGSGYTF	TGTGCCAGCAGTACAGGGGAAGGGAGTGGCTACACCTTC
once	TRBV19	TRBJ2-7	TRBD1	CASSVRSGQGIEQYF	TGTGCCAGTAGTGTCCGGAGCGGACAGGGCATCGAGCAGTACTTC
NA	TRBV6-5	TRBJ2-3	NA	CASNRQVSDTDTQYF	TGTGCCAGCAATAGACAGGTGTCGGACACAGATACGCAGTATTTT
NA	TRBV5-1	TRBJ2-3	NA	CASSRRDMSTDTQYF	TGCGCCAGCAGCCGCCGGGACATGAGCACAGATACGCAGTATTTT
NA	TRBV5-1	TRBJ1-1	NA	CASSPVGLNTEAFF	TGCGCCAGCAGCCCTGTGGGACTAAACACTGAAGCTTTCTTT
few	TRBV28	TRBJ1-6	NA	CASSLNPRQVYNSPLHF	TGTGCCAGCAGTTTAAACCCTCGACAGGTCTATAATTCACCCCTCCACTTT
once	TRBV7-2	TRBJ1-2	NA	CASSPRTARGYGYTF	TGTGCCAGCAGCCCCAGGACAGCCAGAGGCTATGGCTACACCTTC
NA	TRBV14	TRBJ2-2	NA	CASSLTGNTGELFF	TGTGCCAGCAGTCTTACAGGGAACACCGGGGAGCTGTTTTTT
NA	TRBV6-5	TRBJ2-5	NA	CASSYSYQETQYF	TGTGCCAGCAGTTACAGCTACCAAGAGACCCAGTACTTC
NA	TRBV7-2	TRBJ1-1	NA	CASSLNHYPEAFF	TGTGCCAGCAGCTTAAATCACTACCCTGAAGCTTTCTTT
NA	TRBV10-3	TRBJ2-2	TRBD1	CAIRLGQGGISRELFF	TGTGCCATCAGACTAGGACAGGGGGGCATTTCCAGGGAGCTGTTTTTT
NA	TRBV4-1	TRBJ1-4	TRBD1	CASSPGAQGDEKLFF	TGCGCCAGCAGCCCGGGGGCTCAGGGGGATGAAAAACTGTTTTTT
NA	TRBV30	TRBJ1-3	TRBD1	CATIDRGSSGNTIYF	TGTGCCACCATTGACAGGGGTTCCTCTGGAAACACCATATATTTT
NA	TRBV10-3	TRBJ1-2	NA	CAISQGTGYGYTF	TGTGCCATCAGCCAGGGGACGGGCTATGGCTACACCTTC
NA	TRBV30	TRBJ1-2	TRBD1	CAWDRGQPNYGYTF	TGTGCCTGGGACAGGGGACAGCCCAACTATGGCTACACCTTC
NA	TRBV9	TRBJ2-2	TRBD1	CASSADRGIGTGELFF	TGTGCCAGCAGCGCTGACAGGGGAATTGGTACCGGGGAGCTGTTTTTT
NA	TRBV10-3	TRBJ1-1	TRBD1	CAISTRGLTEAFF	TGTGCCATCAGTACCAGGGGGCTCACTGAAGCTTTCTTT